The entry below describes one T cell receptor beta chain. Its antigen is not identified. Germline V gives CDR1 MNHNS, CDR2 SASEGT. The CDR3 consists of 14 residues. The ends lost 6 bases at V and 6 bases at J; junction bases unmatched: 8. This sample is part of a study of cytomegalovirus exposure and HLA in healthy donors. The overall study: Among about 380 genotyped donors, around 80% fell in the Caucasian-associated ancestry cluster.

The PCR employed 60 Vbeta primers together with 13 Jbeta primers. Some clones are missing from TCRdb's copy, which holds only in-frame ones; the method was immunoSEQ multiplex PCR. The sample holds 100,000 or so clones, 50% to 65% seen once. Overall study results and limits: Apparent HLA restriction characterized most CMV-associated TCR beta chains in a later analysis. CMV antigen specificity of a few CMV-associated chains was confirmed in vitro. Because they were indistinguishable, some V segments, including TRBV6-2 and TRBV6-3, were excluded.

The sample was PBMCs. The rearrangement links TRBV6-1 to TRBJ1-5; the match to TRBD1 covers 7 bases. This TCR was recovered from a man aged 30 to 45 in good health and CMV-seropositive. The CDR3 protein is CASSQQGQTQPQHF. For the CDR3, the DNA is TGTGCCAGCAGCCAACAGGGGCAAACTCAGCCCCAGCATTTT.